What follows are 12 T cell receptor beta chains derived from one specimen sequenced in a study of monozygotic twins with inflammatory bowel disease. TCRdb processed the 5' RACE reads again and assigns one entry to each CDR3 protein, with no DNA. The table lists around 100,000 distinct CDR3 sequences. Sequencing was carried out using blood. The receptors were gathered from a human donor with ulcerative colitis or Crohn's disease, or a healthy co-twin of an affected twin (not recorded which).

The chain combines TRBV28 with TRBJ2-2. The germline CDR1 and CDR2 sequences are MDHEN and SYDVKM. The CDR3 runs to 13 residues. CDR3 amino acids: CASSLGQIGELFF. The entire variable domain, with the rest obtained from reference TRBV28 and TRBJ2-2, is as follows: DVKVTQSSRYLVKRTGEKVFLECVQDMDHENMFWYRQDPGLGLRLIYFSYDVKMKEKGDIPEGYSVSREKKERFSLILESASTNQTSMYLCASSLGQIGELFFGEGSRLTVL.

CDR3: CASSQVGGQNNSPLHF. The chain joins TRBV14 to TRBJ1-6. CDR3 size: 16 residues. Germline lookup yields CDR1 SGHDN and CDR2 FVKESK.

V usage is TRBV3-1 and J usage is TRBJ2-3; TCRdb reports TRBD2, a call that lacks DNA to check it against. The germline gives CDR1 LGHDT, CDR2 YNNKEL (reference sequence). This CDR3 spans 16 amino acids. This CDR3 is CASSQGLALITDTQYF.

The chain recombines TRBV5-1 with TRBJ2-3; the D call from TCRdb, TRBD2, cannot be confirmed without DNA. The CDR3 covers 13 residues. Germline lookup yields CDR1 SGHRS and CDR2 YFSETQ. The CDR3 loop is CASRAGSTDTQYF. The variable domain in full, completed from reference TRBV5-1 and TRBJ2-3, reads KAGVTQTPRYLIKTRGQQVTLSCSPISGHRSVSWYQQTPGQGLQFLFEYFSETQRNKGNFPGRFSGRQFSNSRSEMNVSTLELGDSALYLCASRAGSTDTQYFGPGTRLTVL.

This chain uses TRBV6-5 with TRBJ2-1; TCRdb reports TRBD2, a call that lacks DNA to check it against. The CDR3 runs 15 residues. In germline, CDR1 is MNHEY, CDR2 SVGAGI. The CDR3 here is CASSYQGLSYNEQFF.

The chain combines TRBV6-2 or TRBV6-3 with TRBJ2-3; TCRdb reports TRBD2, a call that lacks DNA to check it against. The CDR3 totals 18 residues. Germline V gene data show CDR1 as MNHEY and CDR2 as SVGEGT. CDR3 protein: CASSYSTAGGGSPDTQYF.

The chain has TRBV5-1 and TRBJ2-1; the D call from TCRdb, TRBD1, cannot be confirmed without DNA. In germline, CDR1 is SGHRS, CDR2 YFSETQ. The CDR3 totals 14 residues. The CDR3 here is CASRGTTGGSEQFF.

V and J are TRBV6-1 and TRBJ1-2; TCRdb calls TRBD1, which cannot be checked without DNA. Germline lookup yields CDR1 MNHNS and CDR2 SASEGT. This CDR3 has 15 residues. The CDR3 reads CASSESLRGREGYTF.

The rearrangement links TRBV4-3 to TRBJ1-6; the D call from TCRdb, TRBD1, cannot be confirmed without DNA. This CDR3 has 15 residues. The V gene's germline CDR1 is LGHNA and CDR2 YSLEER. The CDR3 protein is CASREGHSHGSPLHF.

This chain links TRBV27 with TRBJ2-1; without DNA, the TCRdb call of TRBD2 cannot be checked. CDR3 length equals 14 residues. The germline gives CDR1 MNHEY, CDR2 SMNVEV (reference sequence). Here the CDR3 reads CASSSVAGWFGQFF.

This chain uses TRBV7-2 with TRBJ2-7. The CDR3 extends over 13 amino acids. Germline CDR1 SGHTA, CDR2 FQGNSA. The CDR3 is CASSLPGTYEQYF.

The chain recombines TRBV6-4 with TRBJ1-1. Per the germline V gene, CDR1 is MRHNA and CDR2 is SNTAGT. This CDR3 is built from 13 residues. The CDR3 here is CASSRQANTEAFF.